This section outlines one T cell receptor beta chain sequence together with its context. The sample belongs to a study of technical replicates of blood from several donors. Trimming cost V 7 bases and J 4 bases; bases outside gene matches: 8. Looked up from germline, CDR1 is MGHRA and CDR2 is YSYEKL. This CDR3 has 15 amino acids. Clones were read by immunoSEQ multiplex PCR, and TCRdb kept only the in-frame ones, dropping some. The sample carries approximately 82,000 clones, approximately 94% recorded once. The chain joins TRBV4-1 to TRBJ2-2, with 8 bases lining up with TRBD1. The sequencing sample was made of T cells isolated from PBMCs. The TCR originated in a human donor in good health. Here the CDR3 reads CASNPSDRGTGELFF. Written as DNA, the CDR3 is TGCGCCAGCAACCCGAGTGACAGGGGCACCGGGGAGCTGTTTTTT.